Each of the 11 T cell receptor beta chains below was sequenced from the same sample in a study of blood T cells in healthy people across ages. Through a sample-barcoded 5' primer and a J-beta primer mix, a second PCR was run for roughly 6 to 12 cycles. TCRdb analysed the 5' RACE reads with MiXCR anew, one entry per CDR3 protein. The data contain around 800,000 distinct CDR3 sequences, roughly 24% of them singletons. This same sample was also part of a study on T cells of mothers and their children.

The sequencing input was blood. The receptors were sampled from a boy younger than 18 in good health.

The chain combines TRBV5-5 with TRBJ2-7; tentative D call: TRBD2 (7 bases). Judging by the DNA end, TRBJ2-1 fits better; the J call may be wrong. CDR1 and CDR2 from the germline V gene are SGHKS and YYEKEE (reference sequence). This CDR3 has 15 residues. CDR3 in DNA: TGTGCCAGCAGCTCAAGAGGGGGGGATTACAATGAGCAGTTCTTC. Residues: CASSSRGGDYNEQFF.

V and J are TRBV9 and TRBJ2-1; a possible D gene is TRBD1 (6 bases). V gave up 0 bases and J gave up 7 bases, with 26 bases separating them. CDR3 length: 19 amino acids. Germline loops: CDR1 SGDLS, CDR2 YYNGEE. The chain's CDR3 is CASSVGTAPRAGYENEQFF. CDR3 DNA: TGTGCCAGCAGCGTAGGGACAGCCCCCCGAGCTGGCTACGAGAATGAGCAGTTCTTC.

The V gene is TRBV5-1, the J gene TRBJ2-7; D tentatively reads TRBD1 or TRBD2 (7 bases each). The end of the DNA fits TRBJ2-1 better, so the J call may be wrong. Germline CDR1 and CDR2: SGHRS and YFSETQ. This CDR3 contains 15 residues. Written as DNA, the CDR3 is TGCGCCAGCAGCTTGGAAGGCAGGGGGGGCAATGAGCAGTTCTTC. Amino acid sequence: CASSLEGRGGNEQFF.

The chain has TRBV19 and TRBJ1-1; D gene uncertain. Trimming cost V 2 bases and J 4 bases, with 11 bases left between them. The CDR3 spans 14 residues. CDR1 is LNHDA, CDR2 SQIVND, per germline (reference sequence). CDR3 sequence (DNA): TGTGCCAGTAGTATATATCGGGGAGGCACTGAAGCTTTCTTT. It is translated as CASSIYRGGTEAFF.

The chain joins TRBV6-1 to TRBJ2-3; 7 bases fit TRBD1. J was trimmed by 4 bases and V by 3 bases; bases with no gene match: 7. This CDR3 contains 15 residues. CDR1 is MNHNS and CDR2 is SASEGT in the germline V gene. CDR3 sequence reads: CASSDNSQGADTQYF. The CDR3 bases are TGTGCCAGCAGTGATAATAGCCAGGGGGCAGATACGCAGTATTTT.

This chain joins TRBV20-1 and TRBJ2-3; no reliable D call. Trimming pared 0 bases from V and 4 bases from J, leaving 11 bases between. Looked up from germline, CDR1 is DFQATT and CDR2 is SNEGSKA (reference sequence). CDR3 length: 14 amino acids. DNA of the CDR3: TGCAGTGCTAGAGATCTGAAGGTAGCAGATACGCAGTATTTT. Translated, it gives CSARDLKVADTQYF.

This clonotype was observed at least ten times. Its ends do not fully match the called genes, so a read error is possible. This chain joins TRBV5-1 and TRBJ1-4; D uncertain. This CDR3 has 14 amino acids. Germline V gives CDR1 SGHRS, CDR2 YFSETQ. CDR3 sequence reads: CASSLDATNEKLFF. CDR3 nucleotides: TGTGCCAGCAGCCTCGATGCAACTAATGAAAAACTGTTTTTT.

CDR3 loop: CASRPGVEEKLFF. In DNA form, the CDR3 reads TGTGCCAGCAGGCCCGGGGTAGAGGAAAAACTGTTTTTT. J is TRBJ1-4 and V is TRBV6-1; unclear D gene. V lost 6 bases and J 8 bases, leaving 13 bases between the germline ends. CDR1 is MNHNS, CDR2 SASEGT, per germline. The CDR3 extends over 13 amino acids.

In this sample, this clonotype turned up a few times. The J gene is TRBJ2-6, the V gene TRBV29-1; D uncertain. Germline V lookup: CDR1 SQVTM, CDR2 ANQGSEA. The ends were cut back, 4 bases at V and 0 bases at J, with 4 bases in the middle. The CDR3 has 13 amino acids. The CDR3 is CSVASSGANVLTF. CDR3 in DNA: TGCAGCGTTGCAAGCTCTGGGGCCAACGTCCTGACTTTC.

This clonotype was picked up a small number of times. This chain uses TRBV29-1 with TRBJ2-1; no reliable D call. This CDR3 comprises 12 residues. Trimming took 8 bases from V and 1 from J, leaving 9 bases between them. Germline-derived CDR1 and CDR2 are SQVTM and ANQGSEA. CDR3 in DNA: TGCAGCCAGACAAAGTCCTACAATGAGCAGTTCTTC. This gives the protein CSQTKSYNEQFF.

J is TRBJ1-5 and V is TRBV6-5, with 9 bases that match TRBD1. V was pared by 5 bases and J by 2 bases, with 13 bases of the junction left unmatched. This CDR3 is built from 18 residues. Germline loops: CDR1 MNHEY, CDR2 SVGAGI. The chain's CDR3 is CASSTTKQGARGNQPQHF. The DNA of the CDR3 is TGTGCCAGCAGTACGACAAAACAGGGGGCGCGGGGCAATCAGCCCCAGCATTTT.